This TCR delta chain emerged from a study of Vδ1+ human thymocytes. Study-level results: Despite high sort purity, roughly a fifth of thymic T cell receptor delta sequences were Vdelta2. TRD repertoires were essentially private, unlike widely shared TRG clonotypes. Bulk data may be misread because of unexpected Vdelta2 sequences. In the thymus, TRG and TRD repertoires looked highly polyclonal with Gaussian CDR3 lengths.

The template was reverse-transcribed extracted RNA. Pooled V-gene forward primers with one constant-region reverse primer generated the CDR3 amplicons by multiplex PCR. With CATT, TCRdb re-called clones from the multiplex PCR reads. The table shows 45,000 to 60,000 delta-chain clones, with around 15% occurring only once. Germline CDR1 TSWWSYY, CDR2 QGS. Trimming removed 0 bases from V and 2 bases from J; junction bases left unmatched: 9. This CDR3 contains 18 residues. As concerns this clone: Its antigen is currently unknown.

Thymocytes were sorted as CD3+ TCRVdelta1+ TCRVdelta2- after alphabeta T cell depletion. The chain links TRDV1 to TRDJ1; 10 bases map to TRDD3. This sequence was found in a girl less than two years old who had congenital heart surgery. Sequenced sample: Vdelta1+ gamma-delta thymocytes from the thymus. The subset: FACS-sorted CD3+ TCRalphabeta- TCRVdelta1+ TCRVdelta2- thymocytes. This CDR3 is CALGELAFWGIRTDKLIF. DNA for the CDR3: TGTGCTCTTGGGGAACTTGCTTTCTGGGGGATAAGAACCGATAAACTCATCTTT.